This T cell receptor (beta chain) was retrieved from a study of neoadjuvant anti-PD-1 for oral cavity cancer. Study-wide context: Nivolumab at 3 mg/kg was mostly given biweekly, three to four doses, pre-surgery. Points from the study as a whole: Higher pretreatment Treg/Th17 ratios tracked higher pretreatment blood clonality.

A word on this clone: Its antigen is not identified.

This CDR3 spans 13 amino acids. V lost 4 bases to trimming and J lost 1 base, with 7 bases between them. Germline lookup yields CDR1 ENHRY and CDR2 SYGVKD. Cohort: HPV-negative, locally advanced oral cavity squamous cell carcinoma patients. Libraries were prepared by immunoSEQ multiplex PCR; TCRdb keeps only in-frame clonotypes and omits some of them. The table has fewer than 20,000 clones, approximately 72% seen once. This TCR came from a person between 40 and 79 years old with oral cavity squamous cell carcinoma. The sample in question was PBMCs, obtained before nivolumab (anti-PD-1) treatment. J is TRBJ1-1 and V is TRBV10-3; D unclear. CDR3 DNA sequence: TGTGCCATCAGTGCAGGAGAGAACACTGAAGCTTTCTTT. This codes for CAISAGENTEAFF.